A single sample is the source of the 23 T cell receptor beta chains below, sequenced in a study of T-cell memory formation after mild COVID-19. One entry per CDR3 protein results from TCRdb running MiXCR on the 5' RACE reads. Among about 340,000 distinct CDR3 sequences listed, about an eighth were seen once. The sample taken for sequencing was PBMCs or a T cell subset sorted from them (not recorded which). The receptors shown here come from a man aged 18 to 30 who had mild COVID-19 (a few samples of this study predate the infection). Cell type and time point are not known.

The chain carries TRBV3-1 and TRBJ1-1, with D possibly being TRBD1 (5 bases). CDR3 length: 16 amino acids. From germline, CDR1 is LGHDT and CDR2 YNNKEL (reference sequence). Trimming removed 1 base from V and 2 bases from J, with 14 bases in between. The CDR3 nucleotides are TGTGCCAGCAGCCAAGGCCCGGCAGGGCTCAACACTGAAGCTTTCTTT. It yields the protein CASSQGPAGLNTEAFF.

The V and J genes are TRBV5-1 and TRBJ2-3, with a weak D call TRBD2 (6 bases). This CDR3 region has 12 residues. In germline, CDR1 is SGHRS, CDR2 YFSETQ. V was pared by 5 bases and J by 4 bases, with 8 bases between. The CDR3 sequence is CASRGGADTQYF. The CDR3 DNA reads TGCGCCAGCAGAGGAGGGGCAGATACGCAGTATTTT.

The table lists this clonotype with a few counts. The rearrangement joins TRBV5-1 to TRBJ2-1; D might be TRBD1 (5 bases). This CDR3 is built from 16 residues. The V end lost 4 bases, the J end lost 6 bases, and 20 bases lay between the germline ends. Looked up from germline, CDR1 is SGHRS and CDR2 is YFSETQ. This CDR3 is CASSIRPQARGNEQFF. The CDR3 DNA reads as TGCGCCAGCAGCATCCGACCACAGGCTAGGGGCAATGAGCAGTTCTTC.

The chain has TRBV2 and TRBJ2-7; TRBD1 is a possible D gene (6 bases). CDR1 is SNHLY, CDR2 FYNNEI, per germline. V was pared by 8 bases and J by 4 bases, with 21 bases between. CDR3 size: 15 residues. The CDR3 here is CASVPLRRQVYEQYV. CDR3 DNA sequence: TGTGCCAGCGTACCCCTACGGAGACAGGTGTACGAGCAGTACGTC.

The CDR3 DNA reads as TGTGCCAGCAGCTTCGTCGCCGGGACTAGCGGGGGACCGGAGGACGGCGAGCAGTTCTTC. This translates into CASSFVAGTSGGPEDGEQFF. V is TRBV7-9 and J is TRBJ2-1; 14 bases are a match to TRBD2. Trimming removed 3 bases from V and 10 bases from J; junction bases left unmatched: 20. Germline V gives CDR1 SEHNR, CDR2 FQNEAQ (reference sequence). The length of the CDR3 is 20 residues.

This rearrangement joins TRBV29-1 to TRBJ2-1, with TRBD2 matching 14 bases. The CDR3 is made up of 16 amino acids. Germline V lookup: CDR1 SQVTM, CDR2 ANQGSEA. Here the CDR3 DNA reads TGCAGTATGACTAGCGGGGGGGCTAGCTCCTACAATGAGCAGTTCTTC. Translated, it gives CSMTSGGASSYNEQFF.

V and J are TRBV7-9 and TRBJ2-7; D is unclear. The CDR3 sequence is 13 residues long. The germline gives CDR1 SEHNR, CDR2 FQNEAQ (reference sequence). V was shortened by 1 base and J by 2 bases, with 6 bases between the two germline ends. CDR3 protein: CASSLDEAYEQYV. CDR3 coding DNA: TGTGCCAGCAGCTTAGATGAGGCCTACGAGCAGTACGTC.

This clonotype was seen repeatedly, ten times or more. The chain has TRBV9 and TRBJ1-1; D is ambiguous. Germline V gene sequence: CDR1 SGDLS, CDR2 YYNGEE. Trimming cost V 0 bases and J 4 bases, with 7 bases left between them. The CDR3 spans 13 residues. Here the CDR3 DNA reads TGTGCCAGCAGCGTAGGAGGTTCCACTGAAGCTTTCTTT. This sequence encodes CASSVGGSTEAFF.

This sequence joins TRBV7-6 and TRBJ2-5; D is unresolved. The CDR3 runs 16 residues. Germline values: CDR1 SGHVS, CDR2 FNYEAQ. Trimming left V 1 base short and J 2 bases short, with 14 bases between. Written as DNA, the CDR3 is TGTGCCAGCAGCTTAGAACCCCTTGAGCTACAAGAGACCCAGTACTTC. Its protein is CASSLEPLELQETQYF.

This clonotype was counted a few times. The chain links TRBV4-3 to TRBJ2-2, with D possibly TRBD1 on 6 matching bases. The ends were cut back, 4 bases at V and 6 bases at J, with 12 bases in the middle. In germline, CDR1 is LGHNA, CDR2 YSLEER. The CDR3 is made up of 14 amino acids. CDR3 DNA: TGCGCCAGCAGCCCCTCAAGACAGGCCGGGGAGCTGTTTTTT. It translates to CASSPSRQAGELFF.

The chain's CDR3 is CASSWTEDTEAFF. DNA for the CDR3: TGTGCCAGCAGTTGGACTGAGGACACTGAAGCTTTCTTT. The rearrangement uses TRBV7-9 and TRBJ1-1, with no clear D. This CDR3 contains 13 residues. The V gene lost 6 bases and the J gene lost 3 bases, with 11 bases spanning the gap. Germline V gives CDR1 SEHNR, CDR2 FQNEAQ (reference sequence).

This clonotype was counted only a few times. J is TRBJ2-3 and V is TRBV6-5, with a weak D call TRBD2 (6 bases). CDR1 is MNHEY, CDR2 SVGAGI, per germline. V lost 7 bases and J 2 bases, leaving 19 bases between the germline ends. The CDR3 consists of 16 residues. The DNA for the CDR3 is TGTGCCAGCACTCCGGGGATGGGGGGAAACACAGATACGCAGTATTTT. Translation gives CASTPGMGGNTDTQYF.

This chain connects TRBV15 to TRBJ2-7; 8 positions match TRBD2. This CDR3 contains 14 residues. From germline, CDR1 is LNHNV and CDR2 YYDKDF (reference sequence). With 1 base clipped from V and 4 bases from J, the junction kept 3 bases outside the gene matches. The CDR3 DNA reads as TGTGCCACCAGCAGAGGACCTAGCGGGTACGAGCAGTACGTC. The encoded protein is CATSRGPSGYEQYV.

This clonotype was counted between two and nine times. The CDR3 bases are TGTGCCTCCGCGGTGTGGGGTCCAGATACGCAGTATTTT. It codes for CASAVWGPDTQYF. V gene TRBV10-3 combines with J gene TRBJ2-3; D unresolved. This CDR3 is 13 amino acids long. Trimming left V 11 bases short and J 4 bases short, with 16 bases between. Germline V gene data show CDR1 as ENHRY and CDR2 as SYGVKD.

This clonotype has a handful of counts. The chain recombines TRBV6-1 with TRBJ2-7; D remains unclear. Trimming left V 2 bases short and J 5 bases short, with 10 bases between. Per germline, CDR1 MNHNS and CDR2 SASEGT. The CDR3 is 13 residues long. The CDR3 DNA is TGTGCCAGCAGTGAACTCCGCTGGGACGAGCAGTACTTC. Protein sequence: CASSELRWDEQYF.

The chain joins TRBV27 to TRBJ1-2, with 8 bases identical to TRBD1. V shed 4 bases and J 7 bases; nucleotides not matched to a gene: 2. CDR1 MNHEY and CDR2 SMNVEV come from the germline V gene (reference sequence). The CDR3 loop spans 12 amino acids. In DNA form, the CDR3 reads TGTGCCAGCAGTTCAGGGGGCAGTGGCTACACCTTC. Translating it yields CASSSGGSGYTF.

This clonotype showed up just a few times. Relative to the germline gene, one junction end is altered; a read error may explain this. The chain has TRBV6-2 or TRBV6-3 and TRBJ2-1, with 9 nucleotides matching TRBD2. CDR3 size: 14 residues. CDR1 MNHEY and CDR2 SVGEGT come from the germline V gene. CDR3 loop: CATGLASLRNAQFF. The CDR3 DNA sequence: TGTGCCACGGGACTAGCCTCTTTGAGAAATGCGCAGTTCTTC.

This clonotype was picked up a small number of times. CDR3 sequence (DNA): TGTGCCACCAGTGACTCCGGGACTAGCGGTCACACAGATACGCAGTATTTT. This codes for CATSDSGTSGHTDTQYF. This rearrangement joins TRBV24-1 to TRBJ2-3; 11 bases are shared with TRBD2. The junction had 7 bases not matched to a gene; V was cut back by 4 bases and J by 2 bases. There are 17 residues in the CDR3. In germline, CDR1 is KGHDR, CDR2 SFDVKD.

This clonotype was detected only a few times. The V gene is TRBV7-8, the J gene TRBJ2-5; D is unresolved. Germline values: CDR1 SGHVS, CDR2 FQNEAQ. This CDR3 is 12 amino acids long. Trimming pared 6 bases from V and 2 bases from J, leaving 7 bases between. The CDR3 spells CASSDAQETQYF. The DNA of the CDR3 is TGTGCCAGCAGTGACGCACAAGAGACCCAGTACTTC.

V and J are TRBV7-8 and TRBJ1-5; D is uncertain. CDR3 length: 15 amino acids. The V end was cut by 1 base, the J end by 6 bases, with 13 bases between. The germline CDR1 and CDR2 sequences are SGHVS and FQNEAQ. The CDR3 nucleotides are TGTGCCAGCAGCTTAGAGTTAGGTTCGGCTCAGCCCCAGCATTTT. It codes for CASSLELGSAQPQHF.

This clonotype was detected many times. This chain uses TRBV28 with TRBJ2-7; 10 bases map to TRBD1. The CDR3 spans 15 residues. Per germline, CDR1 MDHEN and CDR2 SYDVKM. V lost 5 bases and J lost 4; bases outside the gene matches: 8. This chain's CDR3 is CASSPRDRGRYEQYF. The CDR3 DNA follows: TGTGCCAGCAGTCCCCGGGACAGGGGAAGATACGAGCAGTACTTC. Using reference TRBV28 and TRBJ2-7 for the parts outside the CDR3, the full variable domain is DVKVTQSSRYLVKRTGEKVFLECVQDMDHENMFWYRQDPGLGLRLIYFSYDVKMKEKGDIPEGYSVSREKKERFSLILESASTNQTSMYLCASSPRDRGRYEQYFGPGTRLTVT.

The CDR3 DNA reads TGTGCCAGTAGTGAACAGGGCGGCAATCAGCCCCAGCATTTT. Its translation: CASSEQGGNQPQHF. The chain recombines TRBV19 with TRBJ1-5; D may be TRBD1 (6 bases). The CDR3 length is 14 residues. Germline V gene sequence: CDR1 LNHDA, CDR2 SQIVND (reference sequence). The V gene lost 5 bases and the J gene lost 2 bases, with 10 bases spanning the gap. The full variable domain, with the rest looked up from reference TRBV19 and TRBJ1-5, is DGGITQSPKYLFRKEGQNVTLSCEQNLNHDAMYWYRQDPGQGLRLIYYSQIVNDFQKGDIAEGYSVSREKKESFPLTVTSAQKNPTAFYLCASSEQGGNQPQHFGDGTRLSIL.

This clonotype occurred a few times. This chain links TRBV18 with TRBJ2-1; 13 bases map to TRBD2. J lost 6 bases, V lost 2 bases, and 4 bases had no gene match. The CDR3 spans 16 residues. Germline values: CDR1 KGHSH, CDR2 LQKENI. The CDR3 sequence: CASSPATSGGLNEQFF. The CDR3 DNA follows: TGTGCCAGCTCACCAGCGACTAGCGGGGGGCTCAATGAGCAGTTCTTC.